Shown below are 16 T cell receptor beta chains from a single sample sequenced in a study of T-cell reconstitution after alpha-beta-depleted transplantation in children. This sample's TCRbeta library carried unique molecular identifier barcodes. TCRdb redid the calling of the PCR reads with MiXCR, one entry per CDR3 protein. This sample yields about a million distinct CDR3 sequences, of which 25% to 35% are seen a single time; about 28% belongs to the top ten. The sequences come from PBMCs, mostly from graft donor cells, collected 360 days after TCRalphabeta/CD19-depleted stem cell transplant. These receptors came from a boy less than two years old who had a stem cell transplant for SCID, so the T cells may come from the graft donor.

V is TRBV6-5 and J is TRBJ2-1; 8 bases fit TRBD1. The CDR3 spans 15 residues. Trimming removed 4 bases from V and 5 bases from J; junction bases left unmatched: 7. Germline assignment: CDR1 MNHEY and CDR2 SVGAGI. The CDR3 nucleotides are TGTGCCAGCAGTTCCGACAGGGGTTCCAACAATGAGCAGTTCTTC. It translates to CASSSDRGSNNEQFF.

This clonotype was seen a handful of times. The chain has TRBV12-3 or TRBV12-4 and TRBJ1-3; D gene ambiguous. The CDR3 length is 14 residues. V was pared by 8 bases and J by 3 bases, with 14 bases between. The CDR3 DNA sequence: TGTGCCAGCTGCCGGGGAACCCGTGGAAACACCATATATTTT. It codes for CASCRGTRGNTIYF.

This clonotype was detected a few times. The V gene is TRBV11-2, the J gene TRBJ2-7; 8 bases align to TRBD1. The CDR3 loop spans 14 amino acids. CDR1 and CDR2 from the germline V gene are SGHAT and FQNNGV. V dropped 3 bases and J dropped 7; count of bases not matched to a gene: 8. The CDR3 nucleotides are TGTGCCAGCAGCTTCCAGGGGGCGCGGTATGAGCAGTACTTC. Translation: CASSFQGARYEQYF.

The V call is TRBV28, the J call TRBJ1-1; 10 bases are a match to TRBD1. The CDR3 length is 15 residues. The germline CDR1 and CDR2 sequences are MDHEN and SYDVKM. V dropped 5 bases and J dropped 10; count of bases not matched to a gene: 13. CDR3 region: CASSAITPGQGPAFF. The CDR3 DNA reads TGTGCCAGCAGTGCGATAACTCCGGGACAGGGGCCAGCTTTCTTT. The whole variable domain, filled in from reference TRBV28 and TRBJ1-1, reads DVKVTQSSRYLVKRTGEKVFLECVQDMDHENMFWYRQDPGLGLRLIYFSYDVKMKEKGDIPEGYSVSREKKERFSLILESASTNQTSMYLCASSAITPGQGPAFFGQGTRLTVV.

The chain is built from TRBV6-2 or TRBV6-3 and TRBJ1-1; D may be TRBD1 (6 bases). The CDR3 is 17 residues long. V was pared by 0 bases and J by 3 bases, with 17 bases between. Germline lookup yields CDR1 MNHEY and CDR2 SVGEGT. In DNA, the CDR3 is TGTGCCAGCAGTTACTCGATTAGGGGGAATGTGCACACTGAAGCTTTCTTT. Amino acid sequence: CASSYSIRGNVHTEAFF.

The chain employs TRBV5-1 and TRBJ1-5, with D perhaps TRBD1 (6 bases). In germline, CDR1 is SGHRS, CDR2 YFSETQ. V lost 2 bases and J lost 2, with 11 bases in between. This CDR3 region has 15 residues. As DNA, the CDR3 is TGCGCCAGCAGCTTAACCGGACAGCGCAATCAGCCCCAGCATTTT. Amino acids: CASSLTGQRNQPQHF.

DNA of the CDR3: TGCGCCAGCAGCCGCCGGACTTCCAACGAATCACCGAGCACAGATACGCAGTATTTT. Amino acids: CASSRRTSNESPSTDTQYF. The rearrangement links TRBV4-1 to TRBJ2-3, with D maybe TRBD2 (5 bases). Trimming left V 4 bases short and J 0 bases short, with 23 bases between. Per the germline V gene, CDR1 is MGHRA and CDR2 is YSYEKL. The CDR3 spans 19 residues.

This clonotype was seen a few times. CDR3 bases: TGTGCCAGCAGCCCCGACCCCCTACTCAGGCAGTTCTTC. Translated, it gives CASSPDPLLRQFF. V and J are TRBV11-2 and TRBJ2-1; D ambiguous. The germline CDR1 and CDR2 sequences are SGHAT and FQNNGV. Trimming removed 5 bases at V and 12 bases at J, with 17 bases between. CDR3 size: 13 residues.

V is TRBV12-3 or TRBV12-4 and J is TRBJ2-3; 7 bases are shared with TRBD2. The CDR3 has 15 amino acids. The trim removed 0 bases at V and 7 bases at J, leaving 7 bases unmatched. CDR3: CASSLAGGYRNTQYF. The CDR3, as DNA: TGTGCCAGCAGTTTAGCGGGGGGGTATAGGAATACGCAGTATTTT.

CDR3 sequence (DNA): TGTGCCAGCAGCTTAGGGGGGCAGCCAGATACGCAGTATTTT. Protein sequence: CASSLGGQPDTQYF. This sequence joins TRBV7-7 and TRBJ2-3; D is possibly TRBD1 (6 bases). Germline loops: CDR1 SSHAT, CDR2 FNYEAQ (reference sequence). This CDR3 region has 14 residues. V lost 1 base, J lost 4 bases, and 9 bases lay in between. The full variable domain, rest sourced from reference TRBV7-7 and TRBJ2-3, is GAGVSQSPRYKVTKRGQDVTLRCDPISSHATLYWYQQALGQGPEFLTYFNYEAQPDKSGLPSDRFSAERPEGSISTLTIQRTEQRDSAMYRCASSLGGQPDTQYFGPGTRLTVL.

This clonotype was counted ten times or more. This chain links TRBV12-3 or TRBV12-4 with TRBJ2-1; TRBD2 might be the D (7 bases). Trimming took 6 bases from V and 8 from J, leaving 17 bases between them. The length of the CDR3 is 14 residues. The CDR3 reads CASRNGGPRDEQFF. The CDR3 nucleotides read TGTGCCAGCAGGAACGGGGGGCCTAGGGATGAGCAGTTCTTC.

This clonotype occurred a few times. For the CDR3, the DNA is TGTGCCAGCAGCTTAGCGGGGTACAGAAACACCATATATTTT. Its protein is CASSLAGYRNTIYF. The chain recombines TRBV7-2 with TRBJ1-3, with D uncertain. The germline V gene has CDR1 SGHTA and CDR2 FQGNSA. The CDR3 has 14 amino acids. V was clipped by 0 bases and J by 5 bases, with 8 bases between them. Full variable domain (outside the CDR3, taken from reference TRBV7-2 and TRBJ1-3): GAGVSQSPSNKVTEKGKDVELRCDPISGHTALYWYRQSLGQGLEFLIYFQGNSAPDKSGLPSDRFSAERTGGSVSTLTIQRTQQEDSAVYLCASSLAGYRNTIYFGEGSWLTVV.

This clonotype was counted a few times. The V gene is TRBV20-1, the J gene TRBJ2-2, with a tentative D call TRBD1 (5 bases). V was clipped by 3 bases and J by 7 bases, with 12 bases between them. The CDR3 length is 13 residues. The V gene's germline CDR1 is DFQATT and CDR2 SNEGSKA (reference sequence). CDR3 residues: CSARPRDIGELFF. The DNA for the CDR3 is TGCAGTGCTAGGCCCAGGGATATCGGGGAGCTGTTTTTT.

The table lists this clonotype with a few counts. V is TRBV6-5 and J is TRBJ2-6, with D maybe TRBD1 (5 bases). From germline, CDR1 is MNHEY and CDR2 SVGAGI. This CDR3 region has 16 residues. V lost 4 bases, J lost 1 base, and 11 bases lay in between. The CDR3 DNA reads as TGTGCCAGCAGTTCCACAGGAATATCTGGGGCCAACGTCCTGACTTTC. This encodes CASSSTGISGANVLTF.

This clonotype was detected only a few times. V usage is TRBV25-1 and J usage is TRBJ2-5, with D possibly being TRBD1 or TRBD2 (5 bases each). This CDR3 has 14 amino acids. V was shortened by 1 base and J by 5 bases, with 11 bases between the two germline ends. CDR1 and CDR2 from the germline V gene are MGHDK and SYGVNS. Here the CDR3 reads CASSESRGVETQYF. The CDR3 coding sequence is TGTGCCAGCAGTGAATCGAGGGGCGTCGAGACCCAGTACTTC.

This clonotype was recorded a few times. V gene TRBV5-1 combines with J gene TRBJ1-2; no definite D call. The germline V and J ends were trimmed by 0 bases and 4 bases, with 13 bases remaining between them. The germline V gene encodes CDR1 SGHRS and CDR2 YFSETQ. This CDR3 is built from 15 residues. The chain's CDR3 is CASSLDPGRSYGYTF. The CDR3 DNA reads TGCGCCAGCAGCTTGGATCCAGGAAGGAGCTATGGCTACACCTTC. The full variable domain, with the rest looked up from reference TRBV5-1 and TRBJ1-2, is KAGVTQTPRYLIKTRGQQVTLSCSPISGHRSVSWYQQTPGQGLQFLFEYFSETQRNKGNFPGRFSGRQFSNSRSEMNVSTLELGDSALYLCASSLDPGRSYGYTFGSGTRLTVV.